What follows is one T cell receptor beta chain and its context. In TCRdb, the RT-PCR reads were re-called with MiXCR into one record per CDR3 protein. Counted here are about 680,000 distinct CDR3 sequences, 14% occurring once; the ten biggest clones make up roughly 3.9%. Germline trimming cut 1 base from V and 2 bases from J; bases unmatched to any gene: 4. The CDR3 is made up of 15 amino acids. Germline V gives CDR1 LGHDT, CDR2 YNNKEL (reference sequence). Sample: memory CD4+ T cells from blood. The rearrangement uses TRBV3-1 and TRBJ1-2; 7 bases fit TRBD1. This TCR came from a female donor in good health, serving as a healthy control. CDR3: CASSQGPGGNYGYTF. CDR3 DNA: TGTGCCAGCAGCCAAGGGCCAGGGGGAAACTATGGCTACACCTTC.